This TCR beta chain came from a study of cytomegalovirus exposure and HLA in healthy donors. Study-level findings and limits: DRB1 had the most TCR associations and HLA-C the fewest, a later analysis found, with rates varying by HLA locus. A later analysis reportedly found that, within productive TCRs, an Asian-associated ancestry cluster had fewer N-insertions than the mean observed across the roughly 700 donors. Researchers reported in a later analysis that a missense DCLRE1C variant was tied to TCR beta V- and J-gene trimming. Certain sequence variants were highly shared and formed a cluster, and this cluster was likely a sequencing artifact.

About this clone itself: Its antigen is undetermined.

With 4 bases removed from V and 9 bases from J, the gap between germline ends came to 13 bases. The CDR3 consists of 12 residues. Germline CDR1 SQVTM, CDR2 ANQGSEA. 13 Jbeta primers and 60 Vbeta primers were used for the PCR. The table came from immunoSEQ multiplex PCR; TCRdb's copy has only in-frame clones and leaves some out. The sample yields a few hundred thousand clones, 70% to 80% seen once. The sequencing sample was made of PBMCs. The sequence was obtained from a woman aged 25-40 years in good health and CMV-seronegative. V is TRBV29-1 and J is TRBJ2-1, with D hard to call. Here the CDR3 reads CSVGPEVFEQFF. DNA of the CDR3: TGCAGCGTTGGCCCCGAGGTTTTTGAGCAGTTCTTC.